The rows below give T cell receptor beta chains drawn from one sample of a study of cytomegalovirus exposure and HLA in healthy donors. Only in-frame clones appear in the TCRdb table, and some are missing; sequencing was by immunoSEQ multiplex PCR. The sample contains some 150,000 clones, roughly 80% of which appear only once. The sequencing input was PBMCs. All receptors come from a man aged 35-49 years in good health and CMV-seropositive. CDR3s leave out the opening cysteine and the closing phenylalanine or tryptophan. The order of the fields is D gene, V gene, J gene, CDR3 protein. A D gene is named only where the DNA matches it firmly.

TRBD1	TRBV7-2	TRBJ2-1	ASSPGQGAHEQF
TRBD2	TRBV25-1	TRBJ2-3	ASALGLAGADTQY
NA	TRBV6-1	TRBJ1-1	ASSIRWGGTEAF
NA	TRBV4-1	TRBJ2-1	ASSQAYGSNEQF
TRBD1	TRBV13	TRBJ1-5	ASSSGQGNQPQH
NA	TRBV18	TRBJ1-5	ASSPLGGIDQPQH
NA	TRBV6-5	TRBJ1-4	ASSLGATNEKLF
TRBD1	TRBV5-1	TRBJ1-2	ASSLSGGNYGYT
NA	TRBV6-5	TRBJ1-1	ASTSHTEAF
TRBD2	TRBV5-4	TRBJ2-1	ASSIGTSGSPYNEQF
TRBD2	TRBV27	TRBJ2-1	ASGLPGLAGEGDYNEQF
NA	TRBV6-5	TRBJ1-3	ASGGSLTDTIY
NA	TRBV6-1	TRBJ2-2	ASSAGFWTGELF
NA	TRBV18	TRBJ1-2	ASSPVLDSNYGYT
NA	TRBV2	TRBJ1-2	ASRTGQLNYGYT
TRBD1	TRBV6-5	TRBJ1-2	ASRGTGGHYGYT
NA	TRBV6-5	TRBJ2-6	ASSYASGANVLT
NA	TRBV29-1	TRBJ2-7	SVRGANSYEQY
NA	TRBV10-3	TRBJ1-1	AISERGGSNTEAF
TRBD2	TRBV11-2	TRBJ2-1	ASSPRTSGREYEQF
TRBD1	TRBV27	TRBJ1-4	ASRRLDRGGSEKLF
TRBD2	TRBV28	TRBJ2-4	ASRHPGTSGSGNIQY
NA	TRBV4-1	TRBJ1-5	ASSQDHGGGNQPQH
NA	TRBV5-1	TRBJ2-7	ASKDKEYEQY
NA	TRBV11-2	TRBJ1-4	ASSRGQTHEKLF
TRBD1	TRBV9	TRBJ1-6	ASSVEQGGSPLH
TRBD2	TRBV7-8	TRBJ2-7	AIGLAGGYEQY
TRBD2	TRBV2	TRBJ2-7	ASSRREAPGEQY
TRBD2	TRBV29-1	TRBJ2-1	SVEDLPLLAGVGNEQF
NA	TRBV2	TRBJ2-5	ASSGGATQETQY
TRBD2	TRBV28	TRBJ2-7	ASKGLAGEQY
TRBD2	TRBV5-4	TRBJ2-7	ASSQEPSGYEQY
TRBD2	TRBV29-1	TRBJ2-1	SVKQGGRAMGSYNEQF
NA	TRBV11-2	TRBJ2-1	ASSLVIVNEQF
TRBD1	TRBV28	TRBJ2-7	ASSSPGTGSGEQY
TRBD1	TRBV19	TRBJ2-3	ASSSKLSTGRTDTQY
NA	TRBV6-6	TRBJ2-5	ASRGLGAGGGETQY